A single sample is the source of the 25 T cell receptor beta chains below, sequenced in a study of blood T cell repertoires in COVID-19. Clones were sequenced by immunoSEQ multiplex PCR, and TCRdb holds only the in-frame ones, with some missing. The data show about 310,000 clones, 70% to 90% seen once. Sequenced sample: peripheral blood. These receptor sequences come from an older man with acute or convalescent COVID-19.

This chain joins TRBV5-6 and TRBJ2-7; 9 bases line up with TRBD2. The CDR3 spans 19 residues. V shed 1 base, J shed 7 bases, and the junction held 21 bases outside the gene matches. CDR1 is SGHDT and CDR2 is YYEEEE in the germline V gene. The CDR3 region is CASSLSTSGFLLSGGEQYF. The DNA for the CDR3 is TGTGCCAGCAGCTTGAGCACTAGCGGGTTCCTGCTTTCTGGGGGAGAGCAGTACTTC.

The rearrangement links TRBV6-2 or TRBV6-3 to TRBJ1-2; 7 bases map to TRBD1. CDR3 size: 17 residues. Unmatched junction bases numbered 14, after V lost 4 bases and J lost 3 bases. Germline V CDR1 and CDR2: MNHEY, SVGEGT. This chain's CDR3 is CASSFAGTELTYYGYTF. CDR3 nucleotides: TGTGCCAGCAGTTTCGCCGGGACAGAGCTAACTTACTATGGCTACACCTTC.

V is TRBV9 and J is TRBJ2-5; 9 bases agree with TRBD1. Germline lookup yields CDR1 SGDLS and CDR2 YYNGEE. With 3 bases clipped from V and 3 bases from J, the junction kept 3 bases outside the gene matches. The CDR3 extends over 14 amino acids. CDR3 sequence reads: CASSATGGKETQYF. CDR3 in DNA: TGTGCCAGCAGCGCTACAGGGGGCAAAGAGACCCAGTACTTC.

The rearrangement uses TRBV5-1 and TRBJ1-5; 7 bases agree with TRBD1. After removal of 3 bases from V and 4 bases from J, the junction contained 7 bases not matched to a gene. Germline V CDR1 and CDR2: SGHRS, YFSETQ. The CDR3 consists of 15 residues. Here the CDR3 DNA reads TGCGCCAGCAGCTGGACCGGGACAGATAATCAGCCCCAGCATTTT. It codes for CASSWTGTDNQPQHF.

The rearrangement links TRBV6-5 to TRBJ1-1; D ambiguous. Germline V gene sequence: CDR1 MNHEY, CDR2 SVGAGI. Between the trimmed V and J ends, which lost 10 bases and 4 bases, there was a span of 13 bases. The CDR3 has 12 amino acids. The CDR3 bases are TGTGCCACCGTTACCGGGAGCACTGAAGCTTTCTTT. The encoded protein is CATVTGSTEAFF.

The rearrangement uses TRBV29-1 and TRBJ2-2; the match to TRBD2 covers 10 bases. V lost 5 bases and J lost 6; bases outside the gene matches: 3. CDR1 SQVTM and CDR2 ANQGSEA come from the germline V gene. The CDR3 runs to 13 residues. This chain's CDR3 is CSVPSGSPGELFF. The CDR3 DNA is TGCAGCGTTCCTAGCGGGAGTCCCGGGGAGCTGTTTTTT.

This chain connects TRBV7-9 to TRBJ1-2; TRBD1 aligns across 7 bases. Trimming removed 5 bases from V and 7 bases from J; junction bases left unmatched: 10. The germline V gene encodes CDR1 SEHNR and CDR2 FQNEAQ (reference sequence). The CDR3 extends over 14 amino acids. The CDR3 loop is CASSPGRGEVGYTF. CDR3 in DNA: TGTGCCAGCAGCCCCGGCAGGGGGGAAGTTGGCTACACCTTC.

The V call is TRBV28, the J call TRBJ2-7; D gene ambiguous. V lost 3 bases, J lost 1 base, and 13 bases lay in between. CDR3 length: 15 residues. CDR1 is MDHEN and CDR2 is SYDVKM in the germline V gene. CDR3 nucleotides: TGTGCCAGCAGTTTCCGCTTGGTGCGGTCCTACGAGCAGTACTTC. Encoded protein: CASSFRLVRSYEQYF.

This clone was seen just once. The genes are TRBV4-3 and TRBJ2-3; maybe TRBD1 (5 bases). Germline V lookup: CDR1 LGHNA, CDR2 YSLEER. The ends were cut back, 0 bases at V and 5 bases at J, with 12 bases in the middle. This CDR3 has 15 amino acids. CDR3 loop: CASSQEYNQGDTQYF. As DNA, the CDR3 is TGCGCCAGCAGCCAAGAATATAACCAGGGAGATACGCAGTATTTT.

The chain carries TRBV4-2 and TRBJ2-1; 10 bases match TRBD2. Germline V lookup: CDR1 LGHNA, CDR2 YNFKEQ. Trimming at V came to 3 bases and at J to 1 base, leaving 0 bases not matched to a gene. The CDR3 length is 15 residues. As DNA, the CDR3 is TGTGCCAGCAGCCAGACTAGCGGGTCCTACAATGAGCAGTTCTTC. Amino acids: CASSQTSGSYNEQFF.

This clone was observed a single time. CDR3 in amino acids: CASSWGTASTGELFF. The DNA for the CDR3 is TGTGCCAGCAGCTGGGGGACAGCCAGCACCGGGGAGCTGTTTTTT. The rearrangement links TRBV7-9 to TRBJ2-2, with 7 positions matching TRBD1. Germline CDR1 reads SEHNR; CDR2 reads FQNEAQ (reference sequence). The V segment lost 4 bases and the J segment 4 bases; nucleotides outside the gene matches: 6. The CDR3 runs to 15 residues.

The gene calls are TRBV20-1 and TRBJ1-5, with no clear D. This CDR3 has 17 residues. The germline gives CDR1 DFQATT, CDR2 SNEGSKA (reference sequence). V gave up 3 bases and J gave up 1 base, with 19 bases separating them. This chain's CDR3 is CSASEGGSRGSNQPQHF. The CDR3 coding sequence is TGCAGTGCTAGTGAAGGCGGATCACGAGGGAGCAATCAGCCCCAGCATTTT.

V and J are TRBV20-1 and TRBJ2-3; 10 nucleotides agree with TRBD2. This CDR3 contains 15 residues. V gave up 3 bases and J gave up 4 bases; unmatched junction bases: 7. Germline-derived CDR1 and CDR2 are DFQATT and SNEGSKA (reference sequence). The CDR3 loop reads CSASRTSGVPDTQYF. The CDR3 bases are TGCAGTGCTAGTCGTACTAGCGGGGTACCAGATACGCAGTATTTT.

The chain recombines TRBV18 with TRBJ2-7; D unresolved. The CDR3 is 14 amino acids. Germline values: CDR1 KGHSH, CDR2 LQKENI. V was pared by 0 bases and J by 2 bases, with 8 bases between. Here the CDR3 DNA reads TGTGCCAGCTCACCACCGTCAGGCCCCTACGAGCAGTACTTC. Its translation is CASSPPSGPYEQYF.

The rearrangement joins TRBV7-6 to TRBJ1-1; 7 bases are a match to TRBD1. The CDR3 totals 14 residues. Trimming took 4 bases from V and 0 from J; bases not matched to a gene: 2. Germline V gene sequence: CDR1 SGHVS, CDR2 FNYEAQ. The CDR3 DNA reads TGTGCCAGCAGCTCCAGGGGGATGAACACTGAAGCTTTCTTT. Its translation: CASSSRGMNTEAFF.

This rearrangement joins TRBV30 to TRBJ1-2; 9 positions match TRBD1. The CDR3 length is 15 residues. Per the germline V gene, CDR1 is GTSNPN and CDR2 is SVGIG (reference sequence). J was trimmed by 5 bases and V by 2 bases; bases with no gene match: 9. The CDR3 spells CAWSLKQGAVYGYTF. The DNA for the CDR3 is TGTGCCTGGAGTCTCAAACAGGGGGCGGTTTATGGCTACACCTTC.

The rearrangement joins TRBV4-1 to TRBJ2-3, with 13 bases identical to TRBD2. This CDR3 has 16 amino acids. The germline CDR1 and CDR2 sequences are MGHRA and YSYEKL. V trimming: 3 bases; J trimming: 7 bases; junction bases outside the gene matches: 7. CDR3 sequence (DNA): TGCGCCAGCAGCCAGATAGGACTAGCGGGAGACTATACGCAGTATTTT. Its protein product is CASSQIGLAGDYTQYF.

The rearrangement joins TRBV3-1 (or the pseudogene TRBV3-2) to TRBJ2-7; D is unclear. The CDR3 totals 15 residues. The V and J ends lost 2 bases and 1 base respectively, with 12 bases between them. Germline V lookup: CDR1 LGHDT, CDR2 YNNKEL (reference sequence). CDR3 nucleotides: TGTGCCAGCAGCCAATGGCAGGTTGGGTCCTACGAGCAGTACTTC. This sequence encodes CASSQWQVGSYEQYF.

Concerning this clone: Additional DNA sequences in this sample encode the identical CDR3. The chain employs TRBV7-2 and TRBJ2-7; the D is unclear. CDR3 size: 12 residues. Germline CDR1 reads SGHTA; CDR2 reads FQGNSA. The V and J ends lost 5 bases and 6 bases respectively, with 11 bases between them. The CDR3 DNA follows: TGTGCCAGCAGCATCCGGGTGGGCGAGCAGTACTTC. Translating gives CASSIRVGEQYF.

Details on this clone: Germline is not matched at one junction end, which may reflect a read error. The chain couples TRBV10-3 to TRBJ2-3, with TRBD2 matching 7 bases. The germline gives CDR1 ENHRY, CDR2 SYGVKD. CDR3 length equals 15 residues. The CDR3 bases are TGTGCCAACAGTAGCTGGGAGGGAATCACAGATACGCAGTATTTT. Protein sequence: CANSSWEGITDTQYF.

J is TRBJ2-7 and V is TRBV9; 11 nucleotides align to TRBD2. The V gene end was trimmed by 2 bases and the J gene end by 5 bases; junction bases not matched to a gene: 6. The CDR3 covers 15 residues. The germline CDR1 and CDR2 sequences are SGDLS and YYNGEE. The CDR3 spells CASSVSSGRGDEQYF. CDR3 DNA: TGTGCCAGCAGCGTGAGTAGCGGGAGGGGGGACGAGCAGTACTTC.

V and J are TRBV6-2 or TRBV6-3 and TRBJ1-1; TRBD1 matches 9 bases. V gave up 2 bases and J gave up 10 bases; unmatched junction bases: 5. CDR1 MNHEY and CDR2 SVGEGT come from the germline V gene. The CDR3 consists of 13 residues. The CDR3 sequence: CASSYRDREGAFF. CDR3 coding DNA: TGTGCCAGCAGTTACCGGGACAGGGAGGGAGCTTTCTTT.

The genes are TRBV7-2 and TRBJ2-7; D ambiguous. V was clipped by 2 bases and J by 3 bases, with 8 bases between them. From germline, CDR1 is SGHTA and CDR2 FQGNSA. The length of the CDR3 is 13 residues. CDR3 nucleotides: TGTGCCAGCAGCTTACTGGAGAACTACGAGCAGTACTTC. This gives the protein CASSLLENYEQYF.

The V and J genes are TRBV7-6 and TRBJ2-2; 9 bases agree with TRBD1. V dropped 4 bases and J dropped 5; count of bases not matched to a gene: 5. Per the germline V gene, CDR1 is SGHVS and CDR2 is FNYEAQ. This CDR3 has 15 amino acids. The CDR3: CASSSTGGVTGELFF. CDR3 coding DNA: TGTGCCAGCAGCTCCACAGGGGGCGTTACCGGGGAGCTGTTTTTT.

V is TRBV4-3 and J is TRBJ2-1; D not certain. Germline V gives CDR1 LGHNA, CDR2 YSLEER. The CDR3 has 13 amino acids. V lost 2 bases, J lost 6 bases, and 8 bases lay in between. CDR3 in amino acids: CASSQFQSNEQFF. CDR3 in DNA: TGCGCCAGCAGCCAATTTCAATCCAATGAGCAGTTCTTC.